This record covers a single T cell receptor (beta chain). The data were taken from a study of blood T cell repertoires in COVID-19. Authors' methods: Counts of nucleated cells, estimated from reference gene primer amplification, were obtained. Data came from immunoSEQ multiplex PCR; TCRdb stores just in-frame clones and leaves some out. Clone size and V and J calls were adopted from that table, with D and trimming inferred from the DNA. The data contain about 35,000 clones, around 87% of them singletons. The receptor's source is an elderly man with active COVID-19. Sequences were obtained from peripheral blood.

The CDR3 spells CAWGTGMNTEAFF. The CDR3, as DNA: TGTGCCTGGGGTACAGGGATGAACACTGAAGCTTTCTTT. The chain couples TRBV30 to TRBJ1-1; maybe TRBD1 (6 bases). Trimming pared 5 bases from V and 0 bases from J, leaving 10 bases between. This CDR3 is built from 13 residues. Germline-derived CDR1 and CDR2 are GTSNPN and SVGIG (reference sequence).